One and the same sample provided the 8 T cell receptor beta chains below, sequenced in a study of post-analysis software for immune sequencing data. Whole-study findings and limits: About five TRBV segments, including TRBV5-6, TRBV5-1 and TRBV20-1, were more frequent in patients than controls.

The library was made from cDNA and included unique molecular identifiers. TCRdb reprocessed the PCR reads via MiXCR and lists one record per CDR3 protein. The sample lists roughly 430,000 distinct CDR3 sequences; approximately 38% were seen once. Their antigens remain unidentified. Specimen: blood. The receptors were sampled from a girl aged 2-10 years with multiple sclerosis.

The DNA for the CDR3 is TGCGCCAGCAGCTTGAGGGCGGGGGGATCCTACAATGAGCAGTTCTTC. Translation: CASSLRAGGSYNEQFF. This chain uses TRBV5-1 with TRBJ2-1; 8 nucleotides align to TRBD2. The germline CDR1 and CDR2 sequences are SGHRS and YFSETQ. J lost 1 base, V lost 1 base, and 4 bases had no gene match. The CDR3 contains 16 residues.

The chain links TRBV5-1 to TRBJ2-7; D is unresolved. Germline values: CDR1 SGHRS, CDR2 YFSETQ. The ends were cut back, 0 bases at V and 3 bases at J, with 7 bases in the middle. There are 13 residues in the CDR3. The CDR3 bases are TGCGCCAGCAGCTTGGCTCAGGACTACGAGCAGTACTTC. As protein: CASSLAQDYEQYF.

The chain couples TRBV14 to TRBJ2-3, with D tentatively TRBD2 (6 bases). CDR3 length: 14 amino acids. Germline V CDR1 and CDR2: SGHDN, FVKESK. Trimming took off 0 bases at V and 4 bases at J, with 8 bases between the two ends. In DNA form, the CDR3 reads TGTGCCAGCAGCCAAGACTGGGGGGCAGATACGCAGTATTTT. Translated: CASSQDWGADTQYF.

This clonotype occurred once. This chain links TRBV7-9 with TRBJ2-7, with a possible D match to TRBD1 (6 bases). CDR1 is SEHNR, CDR2 FQNEAQ, per germline (reference sequence). Deletions cut 3 bases from V and 7 bases from J, with 10 bases between. The CDR3 contains 12 residues. CDR3 loop: CASSFGQLEQYF. The CDR3 bases are TGTGCCAGCAGCTTTGGACAGCTTGAGCAGTACTTC.

The chain uses TRBV5-6 and TRBJ1-6; possible D gene TRBD1, 6 bases. This CDR3 is built from 16 residues. V was shortened by 5 bases and J by 0 bases, with 12 bases between the two germline ends. Germline V lookup: CDR1 SGHDT, CDR2 YYEEEE. CDR3 loop: CASRRQGSSYNSPLHF. The DNA of the CDR3 is TGTGCCAGCAGACGTCAGGGGAGCTCCTATAATTCACCCCTCCACTTT.

This clonotype was detected a few times. The rearrangement uses TRBV5-1 and TRBJ2-7; tentatively, D is TRBD1 (6 bases). This CDR3 comprises 14 residues. The germline V gene encodes CDR1 SGHRS and CDR2 YFSETQ. The V end was cut by 0 bases, the J end by 9 bases, with 16 bases between. The CDR3 protein is CASSLGRTVIGQYF. The CDR3 coding sequence is TGCGCCAGCAGCTTGGGGAGGACAGTTATAGGGCAGTACTTC.

The chain couples TRBV7-9 to TRBJ1-1; D call uncertain. This CDR3 contains 12 residues. Trimming stripped 7 bases from V and 1 base from J, with 7 bases between. Germline V gene lookup returns CDR1 SEHNR and CDR2 FQNEAQ (reference sequence). This CDR3 reads CASTFGNTEAFF. CDR3 sequence (DNA): TGTGCCAGCACCTTCGGGAACACTGAAGCTTTCTTT.

This chain joins TRBV2 and TRBJ2-3; tentative D call: TRBD2 (6 bases). There are 14 residues in the CDR3. Deletions cut 8 bases from V and 2 bases from J, with 14 bases between. The V gene's germline CDR1 is SNHLY and CDR2 FYNNEI. The CDR3 region is CASSKGLYTDTQYF. DNA of the CDR3: TGTGCCAGCTCTAAGGGACTTTACACAGATACGCAGTATTTT.